The 26 T cell receptor beta chains in this list originate from one sample, sequenced in a study of blood T cell repertoires in COVID-19. TCRdb keeps only in-frame clones here, not all; method: immunoSEQ multiplex PCR. This sample yields fewer than 200,000 clones, of which approximately 85% are seen a single time; roughly 1.1% belongs to the top ten. The sequencing sample was made of peripheral blood. Receptors were obtained from a man between 60 and 70 years old who had recovered from COVID-19.

This clone occurred once. The chain carries TRBV2 and TRBJ1-5; 7 positions match TRBD1. V was clipped by 6 bases and J by 7 bases; unmatched bases: 6. Germline CDR1 SNHLY, CDR2 FYNNEI. This CDR3 spans 13 amino acids. CDR3 sequence reads: CASSDREEQPQHF. The DNA of the CDR3 is TGTGCCAGCAGCGACAGGGAAGAGCAGCCCCAGCATTTT.

The V call is TRBV11-2, the J call TRBJ1-3, with TRBD1 matching 12 bases. With 4 bases clipped from V and 2 bases from J, the junction kept 6 bases outside the gene matches. Germline V CDR1 and CDR2: SGHAT, FQNNGV. The CDR3 covers 17 residues. The CDR3 sequence: CASSSPGTGGPGNTIYF. DNA for the CDR3: TGTGCCAGCAGCTCTCCCGGGACAGGGGGCCCTGGAAACACCATATATTTT.

In its sample, this clone was seen a few times. CDR3: CASSQELGQEVNYGYTF. CDR3 DNA sequence: TGTGCCAGCAGCCAAGAATTGGGACAGGAAGTTAACTATGGCTACACCTTC. The rearrangement joins TRBV4-2 to TRBJ1-2; 8 positions agree with TRBD1. Trimming took 0 bases from V and 1 from J; bases not matched to a gene: 7. Germline V gives CDR1 LGHNA, CDR2 YNFKEQ. This CDR3 is 17 amino acids long.

On this clone itself: The germline gene is not matched at one end of the junction; a read error may be the cause. The chain has TRBV7-7 and TRBJ2-2, with D possibly being TRBD1 or TRBD2 (6 bases each). The CDR3 runs 15 residues. The V gene's germline CDR1 is SSHAT and CDR2 FNYEAQ (reference sequence). The CDR3 here is CASSLAAGETGELFF. For the CDR3, the DNA is TGTGCTAGCAGCTTAGCGGCAGGGGAAACCGGGGAGCTGTTTTTT.

This chain links TRBV20-1 with TRBJ2-3; D is possibly TRBD2 (6 bases). The CDR3 consists of 13 residues. In germline, CDR1 is DFQATT, CDR2 SNEGSKA (reference sequence). V lost 3 bases, J lost 8 bases, and 15 bases lay in between. DNA of the CDR3: TGCAGTGCTAGTGGGAGAACGGGGGTTACGCAGTATTTT. Protein product: CSASGRTGVTQYF.

The chain carries TRBV29-1 and TRBJ1-1; TRBD1 might be the D (5 bases). There are 13 residues in the CDR3. The V end lost 0 bases, the J end lost 1 base, and 6 bases lay between the germline ends. Germline CDR1 SQVTM, CDR2 ANQGSEA. Here the CDR3 reads CSVEETANTEAFF. The CDR3 DNA reads TGCAGCGTTGAAGAGACAGCGAACACTGAAGCTTTCTTT.

V gene TRBV10-3 combines with J gene TRBJ1-2; TRBD1 is a possible D gene (6 bases). Germline CDR1 ENHRY, CDR2 SYGVKD. The CDR3 loop spans 15 amino acids. V was clipped by 4 bases and J by 6 bases, with 18 bases between them. The DNA for the CDR3 is TGTGCCATCAGTGCGCGGGAGGGGGTGGAAAATGGCTACACCTTC. Its translation: CAISAREGVENGYTF.

J is TRBJ1-6 and V is TRBV6-5; 8 nucleotides match TRBD1. The germline CDR1 and CDR2 sequences are MNHEY and SVGAGI. J gave up 14 bases and V 0 bases, and 9 bases lay outside the gene matches. The CDR3 sequence is 15 residues long. The CDR3 DNA is TGTGCCAGCAGTTACTCGAACAGGGGGGGTTTAGCCCTCCACTTT. Encoded protein: CASSYSNRGGLALHF.

The chain combines TRBV25-1 with TRBJ2-5; D may be TRBD1 (6 bases). V gave up 4 bases and J gave up 0 bases, with 15 bases separating them. CDR3 length equals 16 residues. The germline V gene has CDR1 MGHDK and CDR2 SYGVNS. The CDR3 region has the DNA TGTGCCAGCAGTGCGGCTGGACAGACGTACCAAGAGACCCAGTACTTC. This encodes CASSAAGQTYQETQYF.

V is TRBV3-1 (or the pseudogene TRBV3-2) and J is TRBJ2-3; 12 positions agree with TRBD2. CDR3 size: 15 residues. Germline V gives CDR1 LGHDT, CDR2 YNNKEL (reference sequence). The V gene end was trimmed by 5 bases and the J gene end by 3 bases; junction bases not matched to a gene: 3. The CDR3: CASSKGTSGTDTQYF. CDR3 nucleotides: TGTGCCAGCAGCAAAGGGACTAGCGGGACAGATACGCAGTATTTT.

The rearrangement joins TRBV6-6 to TRBJ1-2; TRBD1 matches at 12 bases. Per the germline V gene, CDR1 is MNHNY and CDR2 is SVGAGI (reference sequence). V was pared by 0 bases and J by 6 bases, with 5 bases of the junction left unmatched. The CDR3 spans 16 residues. Written as DNA, the CDR3 is TGTGCCAGCAGTTACTCGATCCGGGACAGGGGGCATGGCTACACCTTC. This translates into CASSYSIRDRGHGYTF.

The CDR3, as DNA: TGTGCCAGCATAGGGCGGGGGTTCACAGATACGCAGTATTTT. Translation: CASIGRGFTDTQYF. The genes are TRBV2 and TRBJ2-3; 7 bases agree with TRBD2. CDR1 SNHLY and CDR2 FYNNEI come from the germline V gene. The CDR3 length is 14 residues. V gave up 7 bases and J gave up 2 bases; unmatched junction bases: 6. The complete variable domain, with remaining parts taken from reference TRBV2 and TRBJ2-3, reads EPEVTQTPSHQVTQMGQEVILRCVPISNHLYFYWYRQILGQKVEFLVSFYNNEISEKSEIFDDQFSVERPDGSNFTLKIRSTKLEDSAMYFCASIGRGFTDTQYFGPGTRLTVL.

The chain recombines TRBV6-2 or TRBV6-3 with TRBJ1-2, with D unresolved. The CDR3 loop spans 15 amino acids. Trimming cost V 1 base and J 0 bases, with 9 bases left between them. Germline V gene sequence: CDR1 MNHEY, CDR2 SVGEGT. CDR3 DNA sequence: TGTGCCAGCAGTTACTTCGCGGAAGCTAACTATGGCTACACCTTC. Protein product: CASSYFAEANYGYTF.

This chain links TRBV9 with TRBJ2-1; 10 bases align to TRBD1. In germline, CDR1 is SGDLS, CDR2 YYNGEE. With V trimmed by 3 bases and J by 9 bases, 6 bases remained unmatched. CDR3 length: 14 residues. The DNA of the CDR3 is TGTGCCAGCAGCGCCGGGACAGGGGTTCGTGAGCAGTTCTTC. It is translated as CASSAGTGVREQFF.

The rearrangement links TRBV4-1 to TRBJ1-4; possibly TRBD1 for D (6 bases). The V end was cut by 2 bases, the J end by 0 bases, with 7 bases between. The CDR3 spans 15 residues. Looked up from germline, CDR1 is MGHRA and CDR2 is YSYEKL. As DNA, the CDR3 is TGCGCCAGCAGCCAACGGACAGCAACTAATGAAAAACTGTTTTTT. It encodes CASSQRTATNEKLFF.

The chain is built from TRBV19 and TRBJ2-5, with 9 bases fitting TRBD1. Germline-derived CDR1 and CDR2 are LNHDA and SQIVND (reference sequence). The CDR3 sequence is 16 residues long. J lost 4 bases, V lost 3 bases, and 9 bases had no gene match. CDR3 in DNA: TGTGCCAGTAGTATCCTATACAGGGGGCGAGCAGAGACCCAGTACTTC. As protein: CASSILYRGRAETQYF. Looking up the rest from reference TRBV19 and TRBJ2-5 gives the full variable domain: DGGITQSPKYLFRKEGQNVTLSCEQNLNHDAMYWYRQDPGQGLRLIYYSQIVNDFQKGDIAEGYSVSREKKESFPLTVTSAQKNPTAFYLCASSILYRGRAETQYFGPGTRLLVL.

V and J are TRBV6-2 or TRBV6-3 and TRBJ2-3, with D tentatively TRBD2 (5 bases). The CDR3 covers 15 residues. V gave up 6 bases and J gave up 4 bases, with 17 bases separating them. In germline, CDR1 is MNHEY, CDR2 SVGEGT. The CDR3 loop reads CASSPDYRAPDTQYF. CDR3 nucleotide sequence: TGTGCCAGCAGCCCTGACTATAGGGCCCCAGATACGCAGTATTTT.

This CDR3 is CASGLGSGVGETQYF. The CDR3 region has the DNA TGTGCTAGTGGTTTGGGTAGCGGGGTCGGAGAGACCCAGTACTTC. The J gene is TRBJ2-5, the V gene TRBV12-5; 8 nucleotides agree with TRBD2. Germline V gene sequence: CDR1 LGHNT, CDR2 FRNRAP. J was trimmed by 4 bases and V by 1 base; bases with no gene match: 5. The length of the CDR3 is 15 residues.

The chain uses TRBV5-6 and TRBJ1-3, with D unclear. Trimming cost V 4 bases and J 2 bases, with 16 bases left between them. The CDR3 totals 16 residues. From germline, CDR1 is SGHDT and CDR2 YYEEEE. In DNA, the CDR3 is TGTGCCAGCAGCACCTTCTCTACAGCTGCTGGAAACACCATATATTTT. Its protein is CASSTFSTAAGNTIYF.

This chain uses TRBV12-3 or TRBV12-4 with TRBJ2-7, with 12 nucleotides matching TRBD2. V shed 6 bases, J shed 7 bases, and the junction held 4 bases outside the gene matches. This CDR3 is built from 13 residues. CDR3 in DNA: TGTGCCAGCAGGACTAGCGGGGGTGGTGAGCAGTACTTC. Protein: CASRTSGGGEQYF.

The chain employs TRBV7-8 and TRBJ2-1; perhaps TRBD2 as D (5 bases). This CDR3 is 14 amino acids long. The germline V gene encodes CDR1 SGHVS and CDR2 FQNEAQ. Between the trimmed V and J ends, which lost 1 base and 7 bases, there was a span of 11 bases. CDR3 sequence reads: CASSLGGRDNEQFF. DNA for the CDR3: TGTGCCAGCAGCTTAGGGGGTCGGGATAATGAGCAGTTCTTC.

V gene TRBV5-1 combines with J gene TRBJ2-5; the match to TRBD2 covers 7 bases. With V trimmed by 1 base and J by 2 bases, 2 bases remained unmatched. Germline CDR1 reads SGHRS; CDR2 reads YFSETQ. There are 14 residues in the CDR3. The DNA of the CDR3 is TGCGCCAGCAGCTTGCAGCGGGGTCAAGAGACCCAGTACTTC. Amino acid sequence: CASSLQRGQETQYF. The complete variable domain, with remaining parts taken from reference TRBV5-1 and TRBJ2-5, reads KAGVTQTPRYLIKTRGQQVTLSCSPISGHRSVSWYQQTPGQGLQFLFEYFSETQRNKGNFPGRFSGRQFSNSRSEMNVSTLELGDSALYLCASSLQRGQETQYFGPGTRLLVL.

This chain joins TRBV5-6 and TRBJ2-2, with TRBD1 as a possible D gene (6 bases). Trimming removed 1 base from V and 5 bases from J, with 12 bases in between. CDR1 is SGHDT and CDR2 is YYEEEE in the germline V gene. The CDR3 length is 15 residues. CDR3 DNA: TGTGCCAGCAGCTTGTACACACAGGGAACCGGGGAGCTGTTTTTT. This translates into CASSLYTQGTGELFF.

V gene TRBV4-1 combines with J gene TRBJ1-5; weak D call: TRBD1 (6 bases). V shed 1 base and J shed 7 bases, with 20 bases lying between them. The CDR3 runs 17 residues. Germline V gives CDR1 MGHRA, CDR2 YSYEKL. The CDR3 sequence: CASSQVVGLGGIQPQHF. The CDR3 nucleotides are TGCGCCAGCAGCCAAGTGGTCGGCTTAGGGGGAATACAGCCCCAGCATTTT.

This clone has only one observation. The genes are TRBV6-6 and TRBJ2-2, with D tentatively TRBD2 (6 bases). Trimming pared 2 bases from V and 6 bases from J, leaving 16 bases between. CDR3 length: 16 residues. Per the germline V gene, CDR1 is MNHNY and CDR2 is SVGAGI (reference sequence). The DNA of the CDR3 is TGTGCCAGCAGTTACGGCAGCGGGCGCTCCCCCGGGGAGCTGTTTTTT. It encodes CASSYGSGRSPGELFF.

The rearrangement links TRBV11-3 to TRBJ2-7; D remains ambiguous. V was cut by 0 bases and J by 5 bases, with 11 bases left in between. Germline V gene data show CDR1 as SGHNT and CDR2 as YENEEA. This CDR3 has 14 amino acids. The CDR3 DNA sequence: TGTGCCAGCAGCTTAGAACCGAGCAGGCACGAGCAGTACTTC. Protein: CASSLEPSRHEQYF.